Presented here are 23 T cell receptor beta chains from one specimen sequenced in a study of CD8+ T cells in alopecia areata. Sequencing templates came from extracted RNA that was reverse transcribed into cDNA. TCRdb's table, derived via immunoSEQ multiplex PCR, lists solely in-frame clones and lacks some. The sample lists about 99,000 clones; around 86% were seen once. Treatment in this sample: oral pan-JAK inhibitor, 5-10 mg twice daily. The sample in question was CD8+ T cells sorted from blood, obtained around week 30, from a patient treated with tofacitinib. The origin of the receptors is a human donor with alopecia areata.

J is TRBJ2-6 and V is TRBV5-1; tentative D call: TRBD1 (6 bases). Trimming cost V 3 bases and J 3 bases, with 13 bases left between them. The CDR3 spans 16 residues. Germline CDR1 reads SGHRS; CDR2 reads YFSETQ. The CDR3 DNA sequence: TGCGCCAGCAGCTCGACACAGGGATTTGGGGCCAACGTCCTGACTTTC. Its translation is CASSSTQGFGANVLTF.

The chain joins TRBV9 to TRBJ2-7; 9 bases fit TRBD2. Germline lookup yields CDR1 SGDLS and CDR2 YYNGEE. Trimming removed 4 bases from V and 7 bases from J; junction bases left unmatched: 6. The length of the CDR3 is 13 residues. CDR3 in DNA: TGTGCCAGCAGCCCTAGCGGGGCCGGGGAGCAGTACTTC. It translates to CASSPSGAGEQYF.

This clone was observed once. The V gene is TRBV10-2, the J gene TRBJ2-4, with D possibly being TRBD1 (5 bases). With 2 bases removed from V and 6 bases from J, the gap between germline ends came to 17 bases. Germline CDR1 is WSHSY and CDR2 is SAAADI. The CDR3 covers 16 residues. The CDR3 loop is CASSEGSWGNLNIQYF. CDR3 bases: TGCGCCAGCAGTGAGGGTAGCTGGGGCAACTTAAACATTCAGTACTTC.

This clone is a singleton in its sample. The J gene is TRBJ1-1, the V gene TRBV27; possible D gene TRBD1, 6 bases. Trimming removed 5 bases from V and 1 base from J, with 8 bases in between. The CDR3 is made up of 13 amino acids. Germline-derived CDR1 and CDR2 are MNHEY and SMNVEV (reference sequence). As DNA, the CDR3 is TGTGCCAGCAGTCTACAGGGGAACACTGAAGCTTTCTTT. Its protein product is CASSLQGNTEAFF.

J is TRBJ1-2 and V is TRBV15; no definite D call. V dropped 0 bases and J dropped 2 bases, with 7 bases sitting between them. Germline V CDR1 and CDR2: LNHNV, YYDKDF (reference sequence). The CDR3 is 14 amino acids. The DNA for the CDR3 is TGTGCCACCAGCAGAGATCGGGCGAACTATGGCTACACCTTC. Residues: CATSRDRANYGYTF.

The chain has TRBV29-1 and TRBJ2-7; a possible D gene is TRBD2 (5 bases). Between the trimmed V and J ends, which lost 7 bases and 5 bases, there was a span of 15 bases. CDR1 and CDR2 from the germline V gene are SQVTM and ANQGSEA. The CDR3 is made up of 12 amino acids. CDR3 bases: TGCAGCGCCCGAGCCCCCGGGAACGAGCAGTACTTC. It yields the protein CSARAPGNEQYF.

The chain employs TRBV4-2 and TRBJ2-1; D might be TRBD2 (6 bases). CDR1 is LGHNA, CDR2 YNFKEQ, per germline. There are 13 residues in the CDR3. V was shortened by 4 bases and J by 7 bases, with 11 bases between the two germline ends. The chain's CDR3 is CASSRGVGNEQFF. For the CDR3, the DNA is TGTGCCAGCAGCCGGGGGGTGGGGAATGAGCAGTTCTTC.

This clone has only one observation. The V call is TRBV11-2, the J call TRBJ2-5; TRBD2 matches 7 bases. CDR3 length equals 17 residues. Trimming cost V 4 bases and J 2 bases; bases outside gene matches: 13. Germline assignment: CDR1 SGHAT and CDR2 FQNNGV. CDR3 residues: CASSSPLLAGNQETQYF. The CDR3 coding sequence is TGTGCCAGCAGCTCTCCCCTATTAGCGGGCAATCAAGAGACCCAGTACTTC.

This clone has only a few counts. The genes are TRBV9 and TRBJ2-5, with 9 bases that match TRBD2. J lost 3 bases, V lost 7 bases, and 7 bases had no gene match. CDR1 and CDR2 from the germline V gene are SGDLS and YYNGEE. This CDR3 contains 14 residues. CDR3 nucleotides: TGTGCCAGCGCCAGGGTAGCGGGGGAAGAGACCCAGTACTTC. Translated: CASARVAGEETQYF.

The J gene is TRBJ1-3, the V gene TRBV7-9; D gene ambiguous. The V end lost 6 bases, the J end lost 0 bases, and 15 bases lay between the germline ends. The CDR3 runs to 16 residues. Per the germline V gene, CDR1 is SEHNR and CDR2 is FQNEAQ (reference sequence). The CDR3 DNA reads TGTGCCAGCAGGGATGCGACCGTCAGCTCTGGAAACACCATATATTTT. Amino acids: CASRDATVSSGNTIYF. The full variable domain, its missing parts supplied by reference TRBV7-9 and TRBJ1-3, is DTGVSQNPRHKITKRGQNVTFRCDPISEHNRLYWYRQTLGQGPEFLTYFQNEAQLEKSRLLSDRFSAERPKGSFSTLEIQRTEQGDSAMYLCASRDATVSSGNTIYFGEGSWLTVV.

The V gene is TRBV5-6, the J gene TRBJ2-3; 7 bases align to TRBD1. CDR3 length: 15 amino acids. With V trimmed by 1 base and J by 1 base, 3 bases remained unmatched. Germline lookup yields CDR1 SGHDT and CDR2 YYEEEE. As DNA, the CDR3 is TGTGCCAGCAGCTTGTTAGGACAGGGCACAGATACGCAGTATTTT. It translates to CASSLLGQGTDTQYF.

The sample holds one count of this clone. The CDR3 coding sequence is TGTGCCAGCAGTTATGACGTGGACAGTGGCTACACCTTC. As protein: CASSYDVDSGYTF. The chain recombines TRBV27 with TRBJ1-2, with D possibly matching TRBD1 (6 bases). CDR1 and CDR2 (germline): MNHEY, SMNVEV (reference sequence). The V end lost 4 bases, the J end lost 7 bases, and 13 bases lay between the germline ends. This CDR3 has 13 residues.

The chain carries TRBV6-1 and TRBJ2-1, with 7 bases that match TRBD2. Germline V CDR1 and CDR2: MNHNS, SASEGT. The CDR3 totals 16 residues. Trimming removed 3 bases from V and 4 bases from J; junction bases left unmatched: 9. The DNA of the CDR3 is TGTGCCAGCAGTGAGGAAGGGGCTAGCGGATACAATGAGCAGTTCTTC. As protein: CASSEEGASGYNEQFF.

J is TRBJ2-3 and V is TRBV5-4, with 12 nucleotides matching TRBD2. V shed 0 bases, J shed 6 bases, and the junction held 2 bases outside the gene matches. The CDR3 is made up of 15 amino acids. The germline V gene has CDR1 SGHNT and CDR2 YYREEE (reference sequence). This CDR3 is CASSLGLAGEDTQYF. The CDR3 region has the DNA TGTGCCAGCAGCTTGGGACTAGCGGGGGAGGATACGCAGTATTTT.

V is TRBV27 and J is TRBJ2-1; D gene unclear. The length of the CDR3 is 15 residues. Trimming cost V 5 bases and J 2 bases, with 13 bases left between them. Germline CDR1 reads MNHEY; CDR2 reads SMNVEV (reference sequence). The CDR3 loop reads CASSPTTSPYNEQFF. CDR3 sequence (DNA): TGTGCCAGCAGTCCCACAACCTCCCCCTACAATGAGCAGTTCTTC.

The chain is built from TRBV7-8 and TRBJ2-7, with TRBD2 matching over 8 bases. The CDR3 runs to 16 residues. Germline-derived CDR1 and CDR2 are SGHVS and FQNEAQ. The V segment lost 1 base and the J segment 1 base; nucleotides outside the gene matches: 6. The CDR3 coding sequence is TGTGCCAGCAGCTTAGGGGTGGCGGGAGGTTCCTACGAGCAGTACTTC. Translating it yields CASSLGVAGGSYEQYF. The whole variable domain, filled in from reference TRBV7-8 and TRBJ2-7, reads GAGVSQSPRYKVAKRGQDVALRCDPISGHVSLFWYQQALGQGPEFLTYFQNEAQLDKSGLPSDRFFAERPEGSVSTLKIQRTQQEDSAVYLCASSLGVAGGSYEQYFGPGTRLTVT.

V gene TRBV20-1 combines with J gene TRBJ1-5; no definite D call. The length of the CDR3 is 9 residues. In germline, CDR1 is DFQATT, CDR2 SNEGSKA (reference sequence). The CDR3 is CSLDQPQHF. The CDR3 DNA reads TGCAGCCTGGACCAGCCCCAGCATTTT.

The rearrangement joins TRBV13 to TRBJ1-1, with TRBD1 matching over 8 bases. Germline CDR1 PRHDT, CDR2 FYEKMQ (reference sequence). The trim removed 5 bases at V and 6 bases at J, leaving 11 bases unmatched. The CDR3 covers 15 residues. The CDR3 spells CASSRGQGPRAEAFF. The CDR3 bases are TGTGCCAGCAGCCGAGGACAGGGCCCGAGGGCTGAAGCTTTCTTT.

The chain couples TRBV5-1 to TRBJ1-6; 7 nucleotides line up with TRBD1. Trimming at V came to 5 bases and at J to 14 bases, leaving 7 bases not matched to a gene. This CDR3 comprises 12 residues. CDR1 and CDR2 (germline): SGHRS, YFSETQ. CDR3 loop: CASREGQFTLHF. DNA for the CDR3: TGCGCCAGCAGAGAGGGACAGTTCACCCTCCACTTT.

The V gene is TRBV5-1, the J gene TRBJ2-3; 10 bases line up with TRBD1. The CDR3 is 17 amino acids. Germline V lookup: CDR1 SGHRS, CDR2 YFSETQ. Germline trimming cut 4 bases from V and 4 bases from J; bases unmatched to any gene: 12. The CDR3 DNA reads TGCGCCAGCAGCGCAGCACCGGGACAGGGGAACTCAGATACGCAGTATTTT. Translation: CASSAAPGQGNSDTQYF.

The chain links TRBV7-2 to TRBJ1-1; tentative D call: TRBD1 (5 bases). Per germline, CDR1 SGHTA and CDR2 FQGNSA. Trimming shortened V by 1 base and J by 0 bases, and 9 bases separated the two germline ends. The CDR3 is 15 residues long. CDR3 sequence reads: CASSLELGLNTEAFF. CDR3 DNA sequence: TGTGCCAGCAGCTTAGAGCTGGGACTGAACACTGAAGCTTTCTTT.

This chain joins TRBV29-1 and TRBJ1-1, with TRBD1 identical over 7 bases. The CDR3 contains 15 residues. Germline values: CDR1 SQVTM, CDR2 ANQGSEA. The V and J ends lost 6 bases and 3 bases, in that order; junction bases with no gene match: 13. The CDR3 DNA sequence: TGCAGCGTATCGCCTTCGGGACAGAGGGACACTGAAGCTTTCTTT. Translation gives CSVSPSGQRDTEAFF.

The J gene is TRBJ2-7, the V gene TRBV7-8; D gene uncertain. The V and J ends lost 1 base and 3 bases respectively, with 7 bases between them. The CDR3 is 13 amino acids. CDR1 SGHVS and CDR2 FQNEAQ come from the germline V gene. The CDR3 protein is CASSLVANYEQYF. In DNA form, the CDR3 reads TGTGCCAGCAGCTTAGTGGCAAACTACGAGCAGTACTTC.